The 13 T cell receptor beta chains in this list originate from one sample, sequenced in a study of early T cells in non-severe SARS-CoV-2 infection. TCRdb redid the calling of the 5' RACE reads with MiXCR, one entry per CDR3 protein. Of 26,000 or so distinct CDR3 sequences listed, 4% to 4.5% are singletons. Sequencing used whole blood. These receptors all stem from an adult who was a healthcare worker with PCR-confirmed SARS-CoV-2 infection or an uninfected control (not recorded which).

This clonotype came up a few times. V and J are TRBV11-2 and TRBJ2-3; TRBD2 matches at 8 bases. The junction had 9 bases not matched to a gene; V was cut back by 0 bases and J by 4 bases. This CDR3 contains 17 residues. Germline V gene sequence: CDR1 SGHAT, CDR2 FQNNGV. CDR3 sequence reads: CASSLEPGLDFPDTQYF. For the CDR3, the DNA is TGTGCCAGCAGCTTAGAGCCGGGACTAGATTTTCCAGATACGCAGTATTTT. Variable domain in full (rest from reference TRBV11-2 and TRBJ2-3): EAGVAQSPRYKIIEKRQSVAFWCNPISGHATLYWYQQILGQGPKLLIQFQNNGVVDDSQLPKDRFSAERLKGVDSTLKIQPAKLEDSAVYLCASSLEPGLDFPDTQYFGPGTRLTVL.

The rearrangement joins TRBV19 to TRBJ2-5, with D perhaps matching TRBD1 (5 bases). The CDR3 totals 14 residues. The V and J ends lost 5 bases and 6 bases respectively, with 16 bases between them. CDR1 and CDR2 from the germline V gene are LNHDA and SQIVND (reference sequence). CDR3 loop: CASSGTGSLKTQYF. The CDR3 DNA reads as TGTGCCAGTAGTGGAACAGGTTCCCTTAAGACCCAGTACTTC.

This clonotype was recorded at least ten times. The V gene is TRBV7-2, the J gene TRBJ2-7, with no clear D. Trimming removed 4 bases from V and 5 bases from J, with 12 bases in between. The CDR3 has 13 amino acids. Germline CDR1 and CDR2: SGHTA and FQGNSA. The CDR3 region is CASSSRSNHEQYF. The DNA of the CDR3 is TGTGCCAGCAGCTCCCGGAGTAATCACGAGCAGTACTTC.

This clonotype was recorded at least ten times. The genes are TRBV4-1 and TRBJ2-5, with D maybe TRBD1 (6 bases). Trimming took 1 base from V and 5 from J, leaving 14 bases between them. Looked up from germline, CDR1 is MGHRA and CDR2 is YSYEKL. The CDR3 consists of 15 residues. The DNA for the CDR3 is TGCGCCAGCAGCCAAGTGGACAGAGGTCCGGAGACCCAGTACTTC. It encodes CASSQVDRGPETQYF.

This clonotype showed up many times. The V call is TRBV7-8, the J call TRBJ2-5, with D perhaps TRBD2 (5 bases). Per the germline V gene, CDR1 is SGHVS and CDR2 is FQNEAQ. V was trimmed by 7 bases and J by 5 bases, leaving 20 bases between them. CDR3 size: 15 residues. In DNA, the CDR3 is TGTGCCAGCAACTCTGCCTGGGCTAGCCGGGAGACCCAGTACTTC. Protein sequence: CASNSAWASRETQYF.

This clonotype was seen many times. The J gene is TRBJ1-5, the V gene TRBV19; possibly TRBD1 for D (5 bases). Trimming cost V 5 bases and J 8 bases, with 19 bases left between them. Germline CDR1 LNHDA, CDR2 SQIVND (reference sequence). The CDR3 runs 15 residues. CDR3 sequence reads: CASSPRGRSLEPQHF. CDR3 sequence (DNA): TGTGCCAGTAGTCCTAGGGGCAGGTCCTTGGAGCCCCAGCATTTT.

This clonotype was counted at least ten times. The chain links TRBV7-9 to TRBJ1-1; D unclear. The germline V gene encodes CDR1 SEHNR and CDR2 FQNEAQ (reference sequence). The CDR3 runs 13 residues. The ends were cut back, 0 bases at V and 5 bases at J, with 7 bases in the middle. This CDR3 is CASSLAFGTEAFF. The CDR3 DNA reads as TGTGCCAGCAGCTTAGCGTTCGGGACTGAAGCTTTCTTT.

Ten or more counts support this clonotype. CDR3 coding DNA: TGCGCCAGCAGTACCCAGGGGAACACTGAAGCTTTCTTT. This sequence encodes CASSTQGNTEAFF. V usage is TRBV10-2 and J usage is TRBJ1-1; tentatively, D is TRBD1 (5 bases). Germline V gives CDR1 WSHSY, CDR2 SAAADI. The CDR3 contains 13 residues. Trimming took 5 bases from V and 1 from J, leaving 8 bases between them.

At least ten counts were recorded for this clonotype. The chain is built from TRBV10-3 and TRBJ2-7, with D maybe TRBD2 (6 bases). CDR1 is ENHRY and CDR2 is SYGVKD in the germline V gene. The CDR3 is 15 residues long. The germline V and J ends were trimmed by 2 bases and 3 bases, with 14 bases remaining between them. Here the CDR3 DNA reads TGTGCCATCAGTGAGGGTCTAGCGAGAAGCTACGAGCAGTACTTC. Protein product: CAISEGLARSYEQYF.

This clonotype was seen ten or more times. V is TRBV7-2 and J is TRBJ2-1; D may match TRBD1 or TRBD2 (5 bases each). Germline V gene data show CDR1 as SGHTA and CDR2 as FQGNSA. The CDR3 spans 14 residues. Trimming took 2 bases from V and 9 from J, leaving 14 bases between them. The CDR3 protein is CASSLTRGDGEQFF. In DNA, the CDR3 is TGTGCCAGCAGCTTAACCCGAGGGGACGGTGAGCAGTTCTTC.

The J gene is TRBJ2-1, the V gene TRBV20-1, with 7 bases lining up with TRBD2. The CDR3 is 15 residues long. Germline values: CDR1 DFQATT, CDR2 SNEGSKA (reference sequence). The V and J ends lost 6 bases and 1 base, in that order; junction bases with no gene match: 9. The CDR3: CSAGRLAESYNEQFF. CDR3 in DNA: TGCAGTGCCGGTAGGCTAGCGGAGTCCTACAATGAGCAGTTCTTC.

Regarding this clonotype: This may be a read error, as it is one base from a much larger clone. The rearrangement uses TRBV5-1 and TRBJ2-3; perhaps TRBD2 as D (5 bases). Trimming shortened V by 5 bases and J by 2 bases, and 12 bases separated the two germline ends. This CDR3 has 14 residues. Germline CDR1 SGHRS, CDR2 YFSETQ. The CDR3 DNA sequence: TGCGCCAGCAGGGACTCCGTCGACACAGATACGCAGTATTTT. It codes for CASRDSVDTDTQYF.

This clonotype has ten or more counts. This chain joins TRBV5-4 and TRBJ2-1; D tentatively reads TRBD1 or TRBD2 (5 bases each). This CDR3 has 15 amino acids. Germline CDR1 SGHNT, CDR2 YYREEE (reference sequence). Trimming took 4 bases from V and 5 from J, leaving 16 bases between them. The CDR3 DNA sequence: TGTGCCAGCAGCCAAGGTGGTGGGGGAGACAATGAGCAGTTCTTC. It encodes CASSQGGGGDNEQFF.